This T cell receptor (beta chain) is drawn from a study of blood T cell repertoires in COVID-19. Whole-study context: Acute and convalescent COVID-19 specimens originated in the United States, Italy and Spain.

The CDR3 has 16 residues. CDR1 and CDR2 from the germline V gene are SGHAT and FQNNGV. The trim removed 1 base at V and 6 bases at J, leaving 8 bases unmatched. Authors' analysis steps: Estimated nucleated cell counts came from reference gene primer amplification. TCRdb's copy holds only in-frame clones and misses some; the assay was immunoSEQ multiplex PCR. V, J and clone size are those of that table, while D and trimming were read from the DNA. Of roughly 140,000 clones in the sample, roughly 85% were seen once. The genes are TRBV11-2 and TRBJ2-3, with TRBD2 matching 9 bases. This clonotype was obtained from a man aged 50 or older with acute or convalescent COVID-19. Input material: peripheral blood. This chain's CDR3 is CASSLAGRGGADTQYF. DNA for the CDR3: TGTGCCAGCAGCTTAGCTGGGCGGGGGGGCGCGGATACGCAGTATTTT.